This passage covers 9 T cell receptor beta chains from one sample sequenced in a study of human T cells and chemical hapten exposure. TCRdb redid the calling of the RACE reads with MiXCR, one entry per CDR3 protein. The sample has about 110,000 distinct CDR3 sequences, approximately 9.9% seen once. The sample's time point: patch test 1, 2 weeks after DPC sensitization. Documented treatment: therapeutic diphenylcyclopropenone sensitization with weekly scalp DPC. Sequences were derived from whole blood, sampled in connection with sensitization to the hapten diphenylcyclopropenone (DPC). These receptor sequences come from a woman aged 35 to 49 with alopecia areata. Some clones in this sample may be carry-over from other donors' samples.

This clonotype was observed a handful of times. V usage is TRBV5-4 and J usage is TRBJ2-6; 11 nucleotides align to TRBD2. The junction had 6 bases not matched to a gene; V was cut back by 4 bases and J by 0 bases. The germline gives CDR1 SGHNT, CDR2 YYREEE (reference sequence). This CDR3 contains 18 residues. The CDR3 spells CASSPTSGGLSGANVLTF. For the CDR3, the DNA is TGTGCCAGCAGCCCTACTAGCGGGGGCCTCTCTGGGGCCAACGTCCTGACTTTC.

This clonotype appeared many times. This chain links TRBV7-9 with TRBJ1-1; tentatively, D is TRBD1 (5 bases). V was pared by 3 bases and J by 2 bases, with 13 bases between. CDR1 and CDR2 (germline): SEHNR, FQNEAQ (reference sequence). The CDR3 extends over 15 amino acids. The CDR3 here is CASSFAGRVNTEAFF. The CDR3 region has the DNA TGTGCCAGCAGCTTTGCAGGGAGGGTAAACACTGAAGCTTTCTTT.

This clonotype has a handful of counts. The chain uses TRBV4-1 and TRBJ2-5, with 7 bases that match TRBD2. This CDR3 is built from 16 residues. The germline gives CDR1 MGHRA, CDR2 YSYEKL. V lost 0 bases and J lost 5; bases outside the gene matches: 9. The CDR3 nucleotides read TGCGCCAGCAGCCAAGATCCGGGAGGAGGCCGCGAGACCCAGTACTTC. Protein product: CASSQDPGGGRETQYF.

This clonotype was detected many times. The genes are TRBV7-2 and TRBJ2-5; D gene unclear. This CDR3 contains 13 residues. In germline, CDR1 is SGHTA, CDR2 FQGNSA. The V end lost 7 bases, the J end lost 4 bases, and 13 bases lay between the germline ends. DNA of the CDR3: TGTGCCAGCACGAACGGGCTCGGAGAGACCCAGTACTTC. Translated, it gives CASTNGLGETQYF.

This clonotype showed up many times. The CDR3 reads CASSQSLLQAPLHF. CDR3 nucleotides: TGTGCCAGCAGCCAATCCCTGCTGCAGGCACCCCTCCACTTT. The V and J genes are TRBV7-9 and TRBJ1-6; no clear D gene. Germline CDR1 is SEHNR and CDR2 is FQNEAQ (reference sequence). The CDR3 is 14 amino acids. V lost 5 bases and J lost 11, with 16 bases in between.

V is TRBV12-3 or TRBV12-4 and J is TRBJ2-1; TRBD2 matches 8 bases. V gave up 0 bases and J gave up 15 bases; unmatched junction bases: 7. The CDR3 has 13 residues. The DNA for the CDR3 is TGTGCCAGCAGTTTAGCGGGGACTAGTCCTCCGTTCTTC. This translates into CASSLAGTSPPFF.

This clonotype was seen a few times. This rearrangement joins TRBV29-1 to TRBJ2-1, with D perhaps given as TRBD1 or TRBD2 (5 bases each). This CDR3 comprises 12 residues. Germline loops: CDR1 SQVTM, CDR2 ANQGSEA. The ends were cut back, 7 bases at V and 5 bases at J, with 12 bases in the middle. CDR3 bases: TGCAGCGCCGGGGCCCGAAACAATGAGCAGTTCTTC. This translates into CSAGARNNEQFF.

The V call is TRBV5-4, the J call TRBJ2-3, with 7 bases fitting TRBD2. The CDR3 consists of 15 residues. J gave up 5 bases and V 4 bases, and 10 bases lay outside the gene matches. Germline loops: CDR1 SGHNT, CDR2 YYREEE (reference sequence). The CDR3 loop reads CASSVRGSGLDTQYF. DNA of the CDR3: TGTGCCAGCAGCGTTCGCGGGAGCGGCCTAGATACGCAGTATTTT.

In nucleotides, the CDR3 is TGTGCCAGCAGCGGAGACTTCAACTACGAGCAGTACTTC. Protein: CASSGDFNYEQYF. The rearrangement uses TRBV7-2 and TRBJ2-7; unclear D gene. The CDR3 sequence is 13 residues long. The germline CDR1 and CDR2 sequences are SGHTA and FQGNSA. Trimming removed 5 bases at V and 3 bases at J, with 11 bases between. The full variable domain, its missing parts supplied by reference TRBV7-2 and TRBJ2-7, is GAGVSQSPSNKVTEKGKDVELRCDPISGHTALYWYRQSLGQGLEFLIYFQGNSAPDKSGLPSDRFSAERTGGSVSTLTIQRTQQEDSAVYLCASSGDFNYEQYFGPGTRLTVT.